A selection of T cell receptor beta chains follows, all from one sample in a study of shared clonotypes between healthy human individuals. Profiling relied on immunoSEQ multiplex PCR, and the TCRdb table lists in-frame clones only, not all of them. The sample yields about 680,000 clones, more than 70% seen once. Sequences were obtained from memory CD4+ T cells sorted from blood. These receptors all come from a woman aged 25 to 39 in good health. CDR3s include the opening cysteine and the closing phenylalanine or tryptophan. D genes are given only for firm matches. Not all rows give a size; the values are once, few, many and, for expanded clones, a class.

>TRBJ1-5|.|TRBV28|.
CASSFLGGAGQPQHF
TGTGCCAGCAGTTTTTTGGGGGGCGCAGGTCAGCCCCAGCATTTT
>TRBJ1-3|TRBD1|TRBV9|.
CASSEEGTGVSGNTIYF
TGTGCCAGCAGCGAGGAGGGAACAGGGGTCTCTGGAAACACCATATATTTT
>TRBJ1-3|.|TRBV7-3|once
CASSLKGSRNTIYF
TGTGCCAGCAGCTTAAAAGGGAGTAGAAACACCATATATTTT
>TRBJ1-3|TRBD1|TRBV19|.
CASTPPGTGPNTIYF
TGTGCCAGTACCCCCCCCGGGACAGGGCCAAACACCATATATTTT
>TRBJ1-2|.|TRBV6-5|.
CASSITPFRHGYTF
TGTGCCAGCAGTATTACGCCCTTTCGGCATGGCTACACCTTC
>TRBJ2-1|TRBD2|TRBV5-1|.
CASSLDSSGYNEQFF
TGCGCCAGCAGCTTGGACTCTAGCGGATACAATGAGCAGTTCTTC
>TRBJ2-7|.|TRBV2|once
CASSLESHEQYF
TGTGCCAGCTCACTAGAGAGTCACGAGCAGTACTTC
>TRBJ2-1|.|TRBV7-9|.
CASSLRDFYNEQFF
TGTGCCAGCAGCTTAAGAGATTTTTACAATGAGCAGTTCTTC
>TRBJ2-2|.|TRBV12-5|many
CASGADFTGELFF
TGTGCTAGTGGTGCAGATTTTACCGGGGAGCTGTTTTTT
>TRBJ1-1|.|TRBV5-1|.
CASSGLGQGNTEAFF
TGCGCCAGCAGCGGGCTGGGGCAGGGGAACACTGAAGCTTTCTTT
>TRBJ2-1|.|TRBV25-1|once
CASSERVSYNEQFF
TGTGCCAGCAGTGAGCGGGTCTCCTACAATGAGCAGTTCTTC
>TRBJ2-7|.|TRBV5-1|few
CASSLAGDSYEQYF
TGCGCCAGCAGCTTGGCGGGTGACAGCTACGAGCAGTACTTC
>TRBJ2-7|.|TRBV18|once
CASSLPGPTYEQYF
TGTGCCAGCTCACTCCCCGGGCCAACCTACGAGCAGTACTTC
>TRBJ1-2|.|TRBV28|.
CASSLQRKNYGYTF
TGTGCCAGCAGTTTACAGCGAAAGAACTATGGCTACACCTTC
>TRBJ1-2|.|TRBV2|.
CASSEIQEGTNYGYTF
TGTGCCAGCAGTGAGATTCAAGAAGGGACGAACTATGGCTACACCTTC
>TRBJ2-7|TRBD2|TRBV5-4|.
CASSTRLAGVGEQYF
TGTGCCAGCAGCACCCGGCTAGCGGGAGTTGGTGAGCAGTACTTC
>TRBJ2-3|.|TRBV18|.
CASSPGAGPTDTQYF
TGTGCCAGCTCACCGGGCGCGGGCCCAACAGATACGCAGTATTTT
>TRBJ2-5|.|TRBV6-5|.
CASSYGGETQYF
TGTGCCAGCAGTTACGGGGGGGAGACCCAGTACTTC
>TRBJ2-6|.|TRBV30|.
CAHSGANVLTF
TGTGCCCATTCTGGGGCCAACGTCCTGACTTTC
>TRBJ1-1|.|TRBV19|.
CASSIERGRTEAFF
TGTGCCAGTAGTATAGAGCGGGGAAGGACTGAAGCTTTCTTT
>TRBJ1-1|.|TRBV7-9|.
CASSLHANTEAFF
TGTGCCAGCAGCTTACACGCGAACACTGAAGCTTTCTTT
>TRBJ2-5|.|TRBV25-1|.
CASSEQVAETQYF
TGTGCCAGCAGTGAACAGGTTGCGGAGACCCAGTACTTC
>TRBJ1-5|TRBD1|TRBV19|few
CASSDRTGRVSNQPQHF
TGTGCCAGTAGTGACCGGACAGGGAGGGTGAGCAATCAGCCCCAGCATTTT
>TRBJ1-2|.|TRBV5-1|.
CASSLGGATSYGYTF
TGCGCCAGCAGCTTGGGTGGGGCCACTAGCTATGGCTACACCTTC
>TRBJ1-1|.|TRBV6-5|.
CASSYSGGSFF
TGTGCCAGCAGTTACTCGGGGGGATCTTTCTTT
>TRBJ1-5|.|TRBV11-2|.
CASSLAGYSNQPQHF
TGTGCCAGCAGCTTAGCGGGTTATAGCAATCAGCCCCAGCATTTT
>TRBJ2-7|.|TRBV4-2|.
CASSPDGSYEQYF
TGTGCCAGCAGCCCGGACGGCTCCTACGAGCAGTACTTC
>TRBJ2-7|.|TRBV7-9|.
CASSPTVGRSSYEQYF
TGTGCCAGCAGCCCGACGGTCGGGAGATCCTCCTACGAGCAGTACTTC
>TRBJ2-7|TRBD2|TRBV7-6|.
CASSSQAPSGSYEQYF
TGTGCCAGCAGCTCTCAAGCCCCTAGCGGGAGCTACGAGCAGTACTTC